These 3 T cell receptor beta chains originate from one sample sequenced in a study of blood T cells in healthy people across ages. A sample-barcoded 5' primer and a J-beta primer mix were used in a second PCR of roughly 6 to 11 cycles. TCRdb processed the 5' RACE reads anew with MiXCR; each CDR3 protein has one entry. This sample has 780,000 or so distinct CDR3 sequences, with roughly 50% found just once. The sequenced sample consisted of blood. The source of these receptors is a man older than 75 in good health.

The chain carries TRBV6-1 and TRBJ1-2, with 9 bases matching TRBD1. CDR3 length: 18 residues. The V gene's germline CDR1 is MNHNS and CDR2 SASEGT. V was clipped by 3 bases and J by 4 bases; unmatched bases: 15. The CDR3 nucleotides read TGTGCCAGCAGTGATGTATGGGACAGGGTAGGCTGGAGCTATGGCTACACCTTC. It encodes CASSDVWDRVGWSYGYTF.

The chain joins TRBV5-1 to TRBJ2-4, with 8 nucleotides matching TRBD2. The J segment lost 2 bases and the V segment lost 2 bases, leaving 3 bases of the junction unmatched. Germline V CDR1 and CDR2: SGHRS, YFSETQ. The CDR3 length is 15 residues. CDR3 sequence reads: CASSLREGSKNIQYF. The CDR3 DNA follows: TGCGCCAGCAGCTTACGGGAGGGGTCCAAAAACATTCAGTACTTC.

This clonotype was detected ten times or more. The J gene is TRBJ2-4, the V gene TRBV29-1; D is undetermined. Trimming took 4 bases from V and 8 from J, leaving 9 bases between them. CDR1 is SQVTM, CDR2 ANQGSEA, per germline. This CDR3 is 11 amino acids long. CDR3 sequence: CSVANGDIQYF. The CDR3, as DNA: TGCAGCGTTGCTAATGGTGACATTCAGTACTTC.